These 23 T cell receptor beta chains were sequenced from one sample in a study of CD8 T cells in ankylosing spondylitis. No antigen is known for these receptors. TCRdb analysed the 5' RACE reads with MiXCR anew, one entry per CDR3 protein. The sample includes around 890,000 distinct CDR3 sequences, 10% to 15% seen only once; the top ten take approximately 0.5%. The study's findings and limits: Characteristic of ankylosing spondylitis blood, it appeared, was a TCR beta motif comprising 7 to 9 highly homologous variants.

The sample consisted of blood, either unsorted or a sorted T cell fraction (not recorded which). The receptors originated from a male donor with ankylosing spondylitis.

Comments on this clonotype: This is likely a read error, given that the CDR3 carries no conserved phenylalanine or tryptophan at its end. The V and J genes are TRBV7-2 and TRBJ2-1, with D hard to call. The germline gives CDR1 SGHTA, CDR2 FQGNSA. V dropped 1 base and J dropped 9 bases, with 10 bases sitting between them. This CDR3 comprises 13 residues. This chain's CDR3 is CASSLEGAREQFS. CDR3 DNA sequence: TGTGCCAGCAGCTTAGAAGGAGCGCGTGAGCAGTTCTCC.

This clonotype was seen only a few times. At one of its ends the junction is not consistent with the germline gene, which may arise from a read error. CDR3: CAPRRGTF. CDR3 in DNA: TGTGCCCCGAGGCGGGGAACGTTC. V is TRBV10-3 and J is TRBJ1-2, with D hard to call. CDR3 length equals 8 residues. Germline values: CDR1 ENHRY, CDR2 SYGVKD.

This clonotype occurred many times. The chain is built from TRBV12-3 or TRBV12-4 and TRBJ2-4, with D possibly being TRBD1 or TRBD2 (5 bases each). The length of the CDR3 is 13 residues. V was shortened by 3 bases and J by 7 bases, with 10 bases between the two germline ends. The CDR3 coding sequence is TGTGCCAGCAGTTTGGGGGTGCTGAACATTCAGTACTTC. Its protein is CASSLGVLNIQYF.

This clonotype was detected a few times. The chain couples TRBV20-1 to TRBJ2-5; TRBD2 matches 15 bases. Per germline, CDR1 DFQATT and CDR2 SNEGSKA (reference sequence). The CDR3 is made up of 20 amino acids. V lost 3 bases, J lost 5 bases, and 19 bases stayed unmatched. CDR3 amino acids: CSARSPGTSGRSGVLETQYF. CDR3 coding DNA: TGCAGTGCTAGGTCTCCGGGGACTAGCGGGAGGTCGGGGGTACTTGAGACCCAGTACTTC.

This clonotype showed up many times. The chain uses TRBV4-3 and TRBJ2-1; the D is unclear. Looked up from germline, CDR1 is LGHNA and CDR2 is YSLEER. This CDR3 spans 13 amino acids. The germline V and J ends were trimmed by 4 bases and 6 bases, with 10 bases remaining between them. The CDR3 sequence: CASSRWASNEQFF. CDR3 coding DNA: TGCGCCAGCAGCCGATGGGCCAGCAATGAGCAGTTCTTC.

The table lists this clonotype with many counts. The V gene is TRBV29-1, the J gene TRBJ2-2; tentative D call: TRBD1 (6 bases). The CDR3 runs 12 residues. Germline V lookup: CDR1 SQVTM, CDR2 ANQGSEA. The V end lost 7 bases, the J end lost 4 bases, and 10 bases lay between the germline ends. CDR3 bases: TGCAGCGCGAGGACAGCCACCGGGGAGCTGTTTTTT. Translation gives CSARTATGELFF.

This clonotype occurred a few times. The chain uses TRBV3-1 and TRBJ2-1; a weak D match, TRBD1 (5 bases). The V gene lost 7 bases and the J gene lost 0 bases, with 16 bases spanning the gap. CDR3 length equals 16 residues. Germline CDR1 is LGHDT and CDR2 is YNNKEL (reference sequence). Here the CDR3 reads CASNHRILGSYNEQFF. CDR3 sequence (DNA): TGTGCCAGCAACCACAGGATTCTAGGCTCCTACAATGAGCAGTTCTTC.

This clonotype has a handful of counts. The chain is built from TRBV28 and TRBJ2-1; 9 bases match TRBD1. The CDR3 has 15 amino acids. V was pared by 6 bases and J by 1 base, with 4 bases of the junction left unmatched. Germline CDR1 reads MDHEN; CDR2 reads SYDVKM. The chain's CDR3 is CASRLQGASYNEQFF. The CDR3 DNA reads TGTGCCAGCAGGTTACAGGGGGCATCCTACAATGAGCAGTTCTTC.

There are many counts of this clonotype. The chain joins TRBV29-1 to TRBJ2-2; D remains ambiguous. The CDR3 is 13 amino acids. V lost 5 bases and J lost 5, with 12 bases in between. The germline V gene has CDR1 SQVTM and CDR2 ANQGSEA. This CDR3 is CSVYLWDTGELFF. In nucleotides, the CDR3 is TGCAGCGTTTACCTTTGGGATACCGGGGAGCTGTTTTTT.

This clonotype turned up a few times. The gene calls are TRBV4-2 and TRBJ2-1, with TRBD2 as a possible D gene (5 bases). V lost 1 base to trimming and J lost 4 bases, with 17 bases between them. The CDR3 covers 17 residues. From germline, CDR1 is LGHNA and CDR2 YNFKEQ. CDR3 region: CASSQVESSGIYNEQFF. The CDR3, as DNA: TGTGCCAGCAGCCAAGTGGAATCCAGCGGTATTTACAATGAGCAGTTCTTC.

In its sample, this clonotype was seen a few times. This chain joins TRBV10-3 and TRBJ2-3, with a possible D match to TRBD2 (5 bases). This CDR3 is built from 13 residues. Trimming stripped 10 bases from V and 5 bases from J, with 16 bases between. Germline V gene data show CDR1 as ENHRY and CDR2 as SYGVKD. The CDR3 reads CATRVARGDTQYF. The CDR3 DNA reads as TGTGCCACGAGAGTAGCACGGGGAGATACGCAGTATTTT.

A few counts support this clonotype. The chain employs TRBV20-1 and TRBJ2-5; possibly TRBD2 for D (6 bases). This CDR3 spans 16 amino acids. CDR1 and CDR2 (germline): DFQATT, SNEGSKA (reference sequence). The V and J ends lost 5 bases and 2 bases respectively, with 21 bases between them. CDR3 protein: CSAQPPRAGRQETQYF. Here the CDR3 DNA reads TGCAGTGCTCAACCTCCCCGGGCGGGGCGACAAGAGACCCAGTACTTC.

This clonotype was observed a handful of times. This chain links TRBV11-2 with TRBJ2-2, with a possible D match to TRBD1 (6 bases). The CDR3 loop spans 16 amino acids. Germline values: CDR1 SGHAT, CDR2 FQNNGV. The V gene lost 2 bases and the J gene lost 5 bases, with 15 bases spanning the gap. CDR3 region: CASSLWGLAGTGELFF. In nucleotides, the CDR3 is TGTGCCAGCAGCTTATGGGGGCTAGCTGGGACCGGGGAGCTGTTTTTT.

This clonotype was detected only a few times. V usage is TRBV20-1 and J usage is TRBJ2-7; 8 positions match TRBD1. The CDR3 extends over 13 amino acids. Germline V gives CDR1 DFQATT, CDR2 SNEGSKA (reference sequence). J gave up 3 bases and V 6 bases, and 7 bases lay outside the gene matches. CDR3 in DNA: TGCAGTGCACCGGACAGGGACCACTACGAGCAGTACTTC. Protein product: CSAPDRDHYEQYF.

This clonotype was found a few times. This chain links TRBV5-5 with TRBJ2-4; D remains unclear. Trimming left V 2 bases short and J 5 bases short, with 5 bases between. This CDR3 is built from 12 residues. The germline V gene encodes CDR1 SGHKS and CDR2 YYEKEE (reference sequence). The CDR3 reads CASSFNENIQYF. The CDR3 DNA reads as TGTGCCAGCAGCTTTAATGAAAACATTCAGTACTTC.

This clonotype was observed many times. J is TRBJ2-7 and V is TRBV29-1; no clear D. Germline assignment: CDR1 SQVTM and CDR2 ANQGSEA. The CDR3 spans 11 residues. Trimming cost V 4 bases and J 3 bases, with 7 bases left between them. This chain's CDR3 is CSVGGGYEQYF. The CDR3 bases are TGCAGCGTTGGAGGCGGCTACGAGCAGTACTTC.

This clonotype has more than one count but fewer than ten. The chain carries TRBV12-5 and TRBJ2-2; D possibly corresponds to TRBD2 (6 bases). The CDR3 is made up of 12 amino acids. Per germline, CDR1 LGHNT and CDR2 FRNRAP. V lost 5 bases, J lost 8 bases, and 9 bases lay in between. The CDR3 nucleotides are TGTGCTAGTGGTGTGGGACTTGGGGAGCTGTTTTTT. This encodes CASGVGLGELFF.

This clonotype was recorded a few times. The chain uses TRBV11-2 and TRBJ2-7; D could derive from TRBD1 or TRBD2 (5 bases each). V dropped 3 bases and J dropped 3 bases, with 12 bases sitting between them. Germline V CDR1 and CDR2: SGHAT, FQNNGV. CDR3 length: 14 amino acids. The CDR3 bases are TGTGCCAGCAGCTTCGGTGGGACGGGCTACGAGCAGTACTTC. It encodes CASSFGGTGYEQYF. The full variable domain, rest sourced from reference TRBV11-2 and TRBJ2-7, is EAGVAQSPRYKIIEKRQSVAFWCNPISGHATLYWYQQILGQGPKLLIQFQNNGVVDDSQLPKDRFSAERLKGVDSTLKIQPAKLEDSAVYLCASSFGGTGYEQYFGPGTRLTVT.

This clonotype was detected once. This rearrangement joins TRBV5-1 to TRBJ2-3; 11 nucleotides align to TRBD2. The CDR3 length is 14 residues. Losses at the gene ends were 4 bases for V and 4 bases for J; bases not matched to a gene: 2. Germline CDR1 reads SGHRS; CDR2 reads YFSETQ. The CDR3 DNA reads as TGCGCCAGCAGCACGACTAGCGGGGCAGATACGCAGTATTTT. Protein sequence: CASSTTSGADTQYF.

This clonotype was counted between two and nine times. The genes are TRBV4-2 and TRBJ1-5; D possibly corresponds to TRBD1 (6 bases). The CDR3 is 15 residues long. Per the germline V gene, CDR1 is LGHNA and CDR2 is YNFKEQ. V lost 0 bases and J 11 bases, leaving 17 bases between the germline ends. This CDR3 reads CASSQDIGGNWAQHF. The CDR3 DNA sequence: TGTGCCAGCAGCCAAGACATAGGGGGGAATTGGGCCCAGCATTTT.

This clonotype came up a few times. CDR3 nucleotide sequence: TGCGCCAGCAGTCCCGCGGACCCGCAGTATTTT. Its protein product is CASSPADPQYF. The V and J genes are TRBV10-2 and TRBJ2-3; D gene ambiguous. Germline V gene sequence: CDR1 WSHSY, CDR2 SAAADI. CDR3 size: 11 residues. The ends were cut back, 5 bases at V and 10 bases at J, with 10 bases in the middle.

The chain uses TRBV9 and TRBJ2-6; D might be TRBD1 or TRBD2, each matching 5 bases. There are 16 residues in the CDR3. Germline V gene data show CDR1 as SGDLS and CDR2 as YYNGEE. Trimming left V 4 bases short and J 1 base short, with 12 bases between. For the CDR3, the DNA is TGTGCCAGCAGCCGGGACCGGCTATCTGGGGCCAACGTCCTGACTTTC. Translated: CASSRDRLSGANVLTF.

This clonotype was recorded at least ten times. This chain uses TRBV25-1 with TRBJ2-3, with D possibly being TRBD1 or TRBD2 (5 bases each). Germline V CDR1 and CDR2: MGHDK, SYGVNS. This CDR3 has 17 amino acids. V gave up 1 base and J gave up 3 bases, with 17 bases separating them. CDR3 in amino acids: CASSESPGRGATDTQYF. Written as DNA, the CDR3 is TGTGCCAGCAGTGAATCCCCAGGGCGAGGGGCGACAGATACGCAGTATTTT.